This record covers a single T cell receptor (beta chain). Its target is not known. Noted time point: after preoperative PTX-NDP chemotherapy. TCRdb re-called the PCR reads through MiXCR, storing one row per CDR3 protein. The sample records roughly 20,000 distinct CDR3 sequences, 35% to 55% being singletons. This sample stems from a study of esophageal squamous cell carcinoma under preoperative chemotherapy. Study-wide results and caveats: Tumor-infiltrating lymphocytes showed no significant post-chemotherapy TCR diversity increase, unlike peripheral T cells. After treatment, tumor-infiltrating lymphocytes seemed to come partly from incoming peripheral T cells, not only local changes.

The specimen was obtained from a patient given preoperative chemotherapy. This sequence originates from a human donor with esophageal squamous cell carcinoma. The donor label of this sample is uncertain.

The CDR3 here is CATSRTPGGQGASGELFF. DNA for the CDR3: TGTGCCACCAGCAGAACTCCGGGGGGACAGGGGGCGTCCGGGGAGCTGTTTTTT. This chain links TRBV15 with TRBJ2-2; TRBD1 matches at 12 bases. V gave up 2 bases and J gave up 6 bases; unmatched junction bases: 10. This CDR3 is built from 18 residues. Germline V gives CDR1 LNHNV, CDR2 YYDKDF (reference sequence).